The entry that follows covers one T cell receptor (beta chain) sequence. Its antigen is currently unknown. Staining for CD45RO/CCR7/CD25/CD127/CD95/CD27 allowed sorting of CD4+ naive, central memory, regulatory and stem cell-like memory cells. Purity (above 95%) was reached by all sorted populations. The authors reverse transcribed all of the isolated RNA, so sequencing captured expressed TCRB transcripts. Generated by immunoSEQ multiplex PCR, the TCRdb table keeps only in-frame clones and is missing some. The table shows some 350,000 clones, with roughly 13% occurring only once. The data were obtained in a study of beta chain features in type 1 diabetes. General observations from the study: In every one of the four CD4+ subsets, TCRB CDR3s were moderately but significantly shorter in Type 1 diabetes patients. High TCR expression in some cells could lead to their over-representation in cDNA sequencing.

The sample comprised naive CD4+ T cells from blood. This TCR derives from a woman between 18 and 29 years old with type 1 diabetes.

The CDR3 sequence is CASSFDTSRSSYEQYF. DNA for the CDR3: TGTGCCAGCAGCTTCGATACTAGCCGCAGCTCCTACGAGCAGTACTTC. This chain connects TRBV7-2 to TRBJ2-7; TRBD2 might be the D (6 bases). V was pared by 3 bases and J by 0 bases, with 15 bases between. Germline loops: CDR1 SGHTA, CDR2 FQGNSA. This CDR3 spans 16 amino acids.